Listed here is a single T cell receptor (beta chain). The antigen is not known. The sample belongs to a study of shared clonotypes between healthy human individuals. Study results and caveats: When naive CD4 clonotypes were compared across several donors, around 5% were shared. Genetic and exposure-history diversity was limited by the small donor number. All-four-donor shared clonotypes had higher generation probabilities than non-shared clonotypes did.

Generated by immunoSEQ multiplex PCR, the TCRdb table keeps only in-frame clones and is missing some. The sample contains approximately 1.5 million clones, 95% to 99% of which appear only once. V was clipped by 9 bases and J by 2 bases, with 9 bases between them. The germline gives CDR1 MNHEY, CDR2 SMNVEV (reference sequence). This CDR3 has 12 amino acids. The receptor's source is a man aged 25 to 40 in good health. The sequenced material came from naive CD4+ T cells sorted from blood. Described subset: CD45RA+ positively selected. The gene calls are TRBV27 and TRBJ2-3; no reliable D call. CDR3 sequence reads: CASKLLTDTQYF. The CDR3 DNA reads TGTGCCAGTAAACTACTCACAGATACGCAGTATTTT.